What follows is one TCR beta chain and its context. This entry belongs to a study of T-cell reconstitution after alpha-beta-depleted transplantation in children. This CDR3 region has 17 residues. CDR1 is SEHNR and CDR2 is FQNEAQ in the germline V gene (reference sequence). The V gene end was trimmed by 5 bases and the J gene end by 6 bases; junction bases not matched to a gene: 18. A TCRbeta library incorporating unique molecular identifiers was prepared. TCRdb re-derived calls from the PCR reads in MiXCR, one entry per CDR3 protein. The table shows approximately 350,000 distinct CDR3 sequences, with 9% to 12% occurring only once.

The sample was PBMCs from the stem cell graft donor, taken from the stem cell graft. The chain joins TRBV7-9 to TRBJ2-7; 8 bases fit TRBD1. The receptor comes from a human donor who donated a stem cell graft to a child with acute lymphoblastic leukemia. CDR3 region: CASSQTSRDRSFGEQYF. The CDR3 DNA follows: TGTGCCAGCAGCCAAACTAGCCGGGACAGGTCGTTCGGCGAGCAGTACTTC. Full variable domain (outside the CDR3, taken from reference TRBV7-9 and TRBJ2-7): DTGVSQNPRHKITKRGQNVTFRCDPISEHNRLYWYRQTLGQGPEFLTYFQNEAQLEKSRLLSDRFSAERPKGSFSTLEIQRTEQGDSAMYLCASSQTSRDRSFGEQYFGPGTRLTVT.